The next 2 T cell receptor beta chains were all read from a single sample in a study of STAT3 mutations in large granular lymphocyte leukemia (dated by TCRdb to the late 2010s). The antigens these receptors bind are not known. Preparation of the library involved the immunoSEQ multiplex PCR assay. Held by TCRdb, this immuneACCESS table contains in-frame sequences only and omits some clones. Under half of the omission traces to an unresolved V gene where checked; the cause of the rest is unknown. Across this sample there are tens of thousands of clones, with around three quarters seen only once. The ten largest make up 25% to 35% of the sample. The study at large found these results: At least one immunodominant TCRbeta clonotype was identified in every T-LGLL patient, and multiple immunodominant subclonotypes were identified in about half of the T-LGLL patients.

The material sequenced was peripheral blood mononuclear cells. The receptors originated from a woman aged 45-60 years with T-cell large granular lymphocyte leukemia. Some clones in this sample may be carry-over from other donors' samples. The age is the age at diagnosis.

J is TRBJ2-5 and V is TRBV18; either TRBD1 or TRBD2 may supply D (6 bases each). V lost 11 bases, J lost 4 bases, and 17 bases lay in between. Germline CDR1 and CDR2: KGHSH and LQKENI. CDR3 size: 13 residues. The CDR3 region is CASLGGRRETQYF. The CDR3 region has the DNA TGTGCCTCCCTGGGGGGCCGGAGAGAGACCCAGTACTTC.

DNA of the CDR3: TGTGCCAGCAGCCCGGCCACGGGGTCTGGAAACACCATATATTTT. As protein: CASSPATGSGNTIYF. The V gene is TRBV13, the J gene TRBJ1-3; unclear D gene. Per germline, CDR1 PRHDT and CDR2 FYEKMQ (reference sequence). V was pared by 5 bases and J by 1 base, with 12 bases between. The length of the CDR3 is 15 residues.